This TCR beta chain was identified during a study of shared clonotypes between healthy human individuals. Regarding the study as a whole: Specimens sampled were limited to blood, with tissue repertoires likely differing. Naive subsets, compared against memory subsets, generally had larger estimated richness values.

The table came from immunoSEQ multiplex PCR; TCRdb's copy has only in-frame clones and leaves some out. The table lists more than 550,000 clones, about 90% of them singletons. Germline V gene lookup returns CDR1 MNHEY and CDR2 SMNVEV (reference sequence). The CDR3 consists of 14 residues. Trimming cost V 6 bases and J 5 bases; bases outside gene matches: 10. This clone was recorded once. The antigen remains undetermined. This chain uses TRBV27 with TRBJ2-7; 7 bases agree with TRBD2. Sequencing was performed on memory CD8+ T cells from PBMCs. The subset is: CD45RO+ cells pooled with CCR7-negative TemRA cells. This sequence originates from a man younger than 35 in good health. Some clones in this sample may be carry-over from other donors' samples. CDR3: CASSSGRENHEQYF. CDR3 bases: TGTGCCAGCAGCTCCGGGCGGGAGAATCACGAGCAGTACTTC.